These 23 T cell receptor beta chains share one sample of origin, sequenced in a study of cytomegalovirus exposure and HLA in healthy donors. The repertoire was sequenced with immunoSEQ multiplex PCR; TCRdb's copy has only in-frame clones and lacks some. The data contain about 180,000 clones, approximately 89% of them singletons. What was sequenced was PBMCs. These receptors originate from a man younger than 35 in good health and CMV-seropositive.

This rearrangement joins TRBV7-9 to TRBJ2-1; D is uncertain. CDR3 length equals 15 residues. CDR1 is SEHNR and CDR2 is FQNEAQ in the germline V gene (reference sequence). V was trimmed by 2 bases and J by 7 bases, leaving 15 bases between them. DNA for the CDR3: TGTGCCAGCAGCTTAAATAAATACCTAACTAATGAGCAGTTCTTC. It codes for CASSLNKYLTNEQFF.

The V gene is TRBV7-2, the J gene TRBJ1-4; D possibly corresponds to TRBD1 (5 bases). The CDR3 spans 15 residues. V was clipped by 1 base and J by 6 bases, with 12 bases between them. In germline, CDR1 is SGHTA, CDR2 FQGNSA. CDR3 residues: CASSLVIREYEKLFF. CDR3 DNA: TGTGCCAGCAGCTTAGTGATCAGGGAATATGAAAAACTGTTTTTT. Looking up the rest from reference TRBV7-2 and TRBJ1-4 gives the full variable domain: GAGVSQSPSNKVTEKGKDVELRCDPISGHTALYWYRQSLGQGLEFLIYFQGNSAPDKSGLPSDRFSAERTGGSVSTLTIQRTQQEDSAVYLCASSLVIREYEKLFFGSGTQLSVL.

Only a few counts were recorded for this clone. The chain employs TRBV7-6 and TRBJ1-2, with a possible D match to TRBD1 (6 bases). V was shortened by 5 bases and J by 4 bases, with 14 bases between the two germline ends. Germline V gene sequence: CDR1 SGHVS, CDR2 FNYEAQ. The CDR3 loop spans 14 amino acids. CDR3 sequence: CASSPTGQGYGYTF. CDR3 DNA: TGTGCCAGCAGCCCCACAGGGCAGGGCTATGGCTACACCTTC.

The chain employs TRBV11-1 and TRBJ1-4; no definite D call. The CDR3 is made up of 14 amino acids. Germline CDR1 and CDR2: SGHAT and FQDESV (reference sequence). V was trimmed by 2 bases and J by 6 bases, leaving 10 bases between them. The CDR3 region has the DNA TGTGCCAGCAGCTTAACGGGTGGAGATGAAAAACTGTTTTTT. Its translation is CASSLTGGDEKLFF.

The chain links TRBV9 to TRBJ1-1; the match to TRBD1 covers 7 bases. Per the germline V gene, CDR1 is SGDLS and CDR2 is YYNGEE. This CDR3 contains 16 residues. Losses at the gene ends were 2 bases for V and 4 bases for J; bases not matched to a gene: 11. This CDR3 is CASSVMSTGSFTEAFF. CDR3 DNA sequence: TGTGCCAGCAGCGTTATGTCGACAGGGTCGTTCACTGAAGCTTTCTTT.

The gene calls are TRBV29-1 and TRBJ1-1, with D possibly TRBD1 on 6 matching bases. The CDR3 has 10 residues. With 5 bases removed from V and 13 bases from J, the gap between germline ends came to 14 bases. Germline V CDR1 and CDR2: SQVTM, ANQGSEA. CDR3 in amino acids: CSVIQGMGFF. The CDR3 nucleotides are TGCAGCGTTATACAGGGAATGGGTTTCTTT.

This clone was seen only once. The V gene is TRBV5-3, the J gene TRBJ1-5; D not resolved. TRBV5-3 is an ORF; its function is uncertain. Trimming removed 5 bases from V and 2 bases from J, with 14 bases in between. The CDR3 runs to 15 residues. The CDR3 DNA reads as TGTGCCAGAAGTGTGAGGCGACGGCGCAATCAGCCCCAGCATTTT. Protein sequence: CARSVRRRRNQPQHF.

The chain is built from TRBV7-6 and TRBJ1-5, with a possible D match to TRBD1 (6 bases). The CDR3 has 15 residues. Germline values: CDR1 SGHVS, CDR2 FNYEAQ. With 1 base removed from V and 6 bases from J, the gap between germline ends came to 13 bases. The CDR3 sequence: CASSLGQGLSQPQHF. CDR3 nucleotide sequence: TGTGCCAGCAGCTTAGGGCAGGGGTTGAGTCAGCCCCAGCATTTT.

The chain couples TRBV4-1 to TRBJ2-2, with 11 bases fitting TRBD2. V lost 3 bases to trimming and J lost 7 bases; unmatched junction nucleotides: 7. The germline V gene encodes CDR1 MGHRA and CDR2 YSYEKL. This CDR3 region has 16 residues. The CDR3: CASSHLAGGPDGELFF. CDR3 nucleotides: TGCGCCAGCAGCCATTTAGCGGGGGGGCCGGACGGGGAGCTGTTTTTT.

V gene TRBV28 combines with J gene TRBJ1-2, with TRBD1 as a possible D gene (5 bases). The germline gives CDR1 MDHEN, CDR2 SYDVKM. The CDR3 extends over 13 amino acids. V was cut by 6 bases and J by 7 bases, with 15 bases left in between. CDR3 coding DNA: TGTGCCAGCAGCCTACCGAGGGGAGGTGGCTACACCTTC. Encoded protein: CASSLPRGGGYTF.

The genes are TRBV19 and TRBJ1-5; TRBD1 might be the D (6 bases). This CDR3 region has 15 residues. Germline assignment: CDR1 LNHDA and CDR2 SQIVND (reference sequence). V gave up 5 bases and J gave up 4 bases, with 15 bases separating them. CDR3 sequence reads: CASSLLGTSNQPQHF. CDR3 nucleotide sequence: TGTGCCAGTAGTTTGTTAGGGACATCTAATCAGCCCCAGCATTTT. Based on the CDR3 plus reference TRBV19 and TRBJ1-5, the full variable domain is DGGITQSPKYLFRKEGQNVTLSCEQNLNHDAMYWYRQDPGQGLRLIYYSQIVNDFQKGDIAEGYSVSREKKESFPLTVTSAQKNPTAFYLCASSLLGTSNQPQHFGDGTRLSIL.

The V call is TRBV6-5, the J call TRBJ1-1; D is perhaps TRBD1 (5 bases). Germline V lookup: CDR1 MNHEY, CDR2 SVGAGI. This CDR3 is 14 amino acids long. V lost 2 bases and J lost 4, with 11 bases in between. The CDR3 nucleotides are TGTGCCAGCAGTTACGTCAGCGGGGGCACTGAAGCTTTCTTT. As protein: CASSYVSGGTEAFF.

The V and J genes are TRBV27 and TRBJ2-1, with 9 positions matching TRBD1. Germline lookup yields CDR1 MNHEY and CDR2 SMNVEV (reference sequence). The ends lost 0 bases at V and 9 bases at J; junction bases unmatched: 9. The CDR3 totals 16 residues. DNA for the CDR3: TGTGCCAGCAGTTTATCCCGGGACAGGGTTAAGAGTGAGCAGTTCTTC. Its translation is CASSLSRDRVKSEQFF.

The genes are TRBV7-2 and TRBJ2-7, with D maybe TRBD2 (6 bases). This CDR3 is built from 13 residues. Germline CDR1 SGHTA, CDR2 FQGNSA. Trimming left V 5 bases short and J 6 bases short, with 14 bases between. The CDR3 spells CASSRGGGSEQYF. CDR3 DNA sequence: TGTGCCAGCAGCCGGGGTGGGGGGAGCGAGCAGTACTTC.

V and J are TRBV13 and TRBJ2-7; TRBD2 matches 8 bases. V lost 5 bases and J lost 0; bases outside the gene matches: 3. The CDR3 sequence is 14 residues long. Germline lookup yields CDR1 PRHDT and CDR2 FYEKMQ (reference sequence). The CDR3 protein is CASSQSGSSYEQYF. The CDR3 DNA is TGTGCCAGCAGCCAAAGCGGGAGCTCCTACGAGCAGTACTTC.

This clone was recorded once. The CDR3 region has the DNA TGTGCCAGTAGACCGGGAAGCTCCTACAATGAGCAGTTCTTC. This gives the protein CASRPGSSYNEQFF. The chain joins TRBV19 to TRBJ2-1; possibly TRBD2 for D (5 bases). The CDR3 extends over 14 amino acids. V dropped 6 bases and J dropped 0 bases, with 9 bases sitting between them. Germline CDR1 reads LNHDA; CDR2 reads SQIVND (reference sequence).

Here the CDR3 DNA reads TGTGCCAGCAGCAGCGGAGGGGGGGACATTCAGTACTTC. This codes for CASSSGGGDIQYF. The chain joins TRBV28 to TRBJ2-4; D is perhaps TRBD2 (7 bases). The germline V gene has CDR1 MDHEN and CDR2 SYDVKM. V gave up 6 bases and J gave up 8 bases, with 14 bases separating them. The CDR3 has 13 amino acids.

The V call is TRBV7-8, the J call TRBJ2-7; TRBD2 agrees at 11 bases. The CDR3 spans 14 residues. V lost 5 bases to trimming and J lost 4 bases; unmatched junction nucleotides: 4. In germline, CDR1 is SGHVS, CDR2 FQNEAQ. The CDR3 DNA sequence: TGTGCCAGCAGCGGGACTAGCGGAACGTACGAGCAGTACTTC. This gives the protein CASSGTSGTYEQYF.

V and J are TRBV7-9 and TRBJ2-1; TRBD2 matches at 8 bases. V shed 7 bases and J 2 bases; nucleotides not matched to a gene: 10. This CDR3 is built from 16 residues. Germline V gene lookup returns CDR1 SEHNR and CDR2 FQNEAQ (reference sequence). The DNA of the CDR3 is TGTGCCAGCACCTCCCCAGCGGGAGTTCCCTACAATGAGCAGTTCTTC. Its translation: CASTSPAGVPYNEQFF.

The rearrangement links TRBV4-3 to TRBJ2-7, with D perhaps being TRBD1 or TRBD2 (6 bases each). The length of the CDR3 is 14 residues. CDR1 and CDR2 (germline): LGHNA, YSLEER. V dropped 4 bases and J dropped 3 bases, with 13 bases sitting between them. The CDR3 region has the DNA TGCGCCAGCAGCCGAGAGGGGGGATACTACGAGCAGTACTTC. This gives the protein CASSREGGYYEQYF.

The CDR3 DNA is TGCAGCGTTGCTCTACAGGGGAACACTGAAGCTTTCTTT. Amino acids: CSVALQGNTEAFF. This chain links TRBV29-1 with TRBJ1-1; D possibly corresponds to TRBD1 (6 bases). Trimming removed 4 bases at V and 1 base at J, with 10 bases between. This CDR3 contains 13 residues. Germline CDR1 and CDR2: SQVTM and ANQGSEA.

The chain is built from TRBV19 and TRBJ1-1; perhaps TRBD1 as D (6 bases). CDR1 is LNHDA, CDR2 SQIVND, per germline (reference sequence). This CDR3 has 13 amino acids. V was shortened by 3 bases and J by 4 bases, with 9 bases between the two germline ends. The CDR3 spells CASSIGTRTEAFF. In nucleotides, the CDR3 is TGTGCCAGTAGTATCGGGACACGCACTGAAGCTTTCTTT.

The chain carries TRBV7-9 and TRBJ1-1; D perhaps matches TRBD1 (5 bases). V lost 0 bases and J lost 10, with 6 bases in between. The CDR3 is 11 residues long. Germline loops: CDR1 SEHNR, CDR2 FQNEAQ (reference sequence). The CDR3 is CASSLAGAAFF. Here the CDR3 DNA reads TGTGCCAGCAGCTTAGCAGGGGCAGCTTTCTTT.